This T cell receptor beta chain was captured in a study of shared clonotypes between healthy human individuals. Across the study: CD4 naive cells filled three plates per donor, CD4 memory three, CD8 naive two and CD8 memory one.

Germline V gene lookup returns CDR1 LGHNA and CDR2 YSLEER. The CDR3 runs to 17 residues. V was pared by 1 base and J by 4 bases, with 17 bases between. Only in-frame clones appear in the TCRdb table, and some are missing; sequencing was by immunoSEQ multiplex PCR. The sample shows about 2.3 million clones, 90% to 95% of them seen only once. Division of CD4+ cells produced a CD45RA+ naive subset and a CD45RA-negative memory subset. The study, taken as a whole, reports: Shared across a few donors were around 5% of the naive CD4 clonotypes. Despite large depth, sorted-subset datasets appeared incompletely sequenced.

Details on this clone: Its cognate antigen is unknown.

The V call is TRBV4-3, the J call TRBJ2-4; D gene uncertain. Sequencing was performed on naive CD4+ T cells from PBMCs. Subset meaning: CD45RA+ positively selected. The TCR originated in a man in his late teens or twenties in good health. Some clones in this sample may be carry-over from other donors' samples. The DNA of the CDR3 is TGCGCCAGCAGCCAAGCATACTATTTAGCCAAAAAAAACATTCAGTACTTC. Residues: CASSQAYYLAKKNIQYF.